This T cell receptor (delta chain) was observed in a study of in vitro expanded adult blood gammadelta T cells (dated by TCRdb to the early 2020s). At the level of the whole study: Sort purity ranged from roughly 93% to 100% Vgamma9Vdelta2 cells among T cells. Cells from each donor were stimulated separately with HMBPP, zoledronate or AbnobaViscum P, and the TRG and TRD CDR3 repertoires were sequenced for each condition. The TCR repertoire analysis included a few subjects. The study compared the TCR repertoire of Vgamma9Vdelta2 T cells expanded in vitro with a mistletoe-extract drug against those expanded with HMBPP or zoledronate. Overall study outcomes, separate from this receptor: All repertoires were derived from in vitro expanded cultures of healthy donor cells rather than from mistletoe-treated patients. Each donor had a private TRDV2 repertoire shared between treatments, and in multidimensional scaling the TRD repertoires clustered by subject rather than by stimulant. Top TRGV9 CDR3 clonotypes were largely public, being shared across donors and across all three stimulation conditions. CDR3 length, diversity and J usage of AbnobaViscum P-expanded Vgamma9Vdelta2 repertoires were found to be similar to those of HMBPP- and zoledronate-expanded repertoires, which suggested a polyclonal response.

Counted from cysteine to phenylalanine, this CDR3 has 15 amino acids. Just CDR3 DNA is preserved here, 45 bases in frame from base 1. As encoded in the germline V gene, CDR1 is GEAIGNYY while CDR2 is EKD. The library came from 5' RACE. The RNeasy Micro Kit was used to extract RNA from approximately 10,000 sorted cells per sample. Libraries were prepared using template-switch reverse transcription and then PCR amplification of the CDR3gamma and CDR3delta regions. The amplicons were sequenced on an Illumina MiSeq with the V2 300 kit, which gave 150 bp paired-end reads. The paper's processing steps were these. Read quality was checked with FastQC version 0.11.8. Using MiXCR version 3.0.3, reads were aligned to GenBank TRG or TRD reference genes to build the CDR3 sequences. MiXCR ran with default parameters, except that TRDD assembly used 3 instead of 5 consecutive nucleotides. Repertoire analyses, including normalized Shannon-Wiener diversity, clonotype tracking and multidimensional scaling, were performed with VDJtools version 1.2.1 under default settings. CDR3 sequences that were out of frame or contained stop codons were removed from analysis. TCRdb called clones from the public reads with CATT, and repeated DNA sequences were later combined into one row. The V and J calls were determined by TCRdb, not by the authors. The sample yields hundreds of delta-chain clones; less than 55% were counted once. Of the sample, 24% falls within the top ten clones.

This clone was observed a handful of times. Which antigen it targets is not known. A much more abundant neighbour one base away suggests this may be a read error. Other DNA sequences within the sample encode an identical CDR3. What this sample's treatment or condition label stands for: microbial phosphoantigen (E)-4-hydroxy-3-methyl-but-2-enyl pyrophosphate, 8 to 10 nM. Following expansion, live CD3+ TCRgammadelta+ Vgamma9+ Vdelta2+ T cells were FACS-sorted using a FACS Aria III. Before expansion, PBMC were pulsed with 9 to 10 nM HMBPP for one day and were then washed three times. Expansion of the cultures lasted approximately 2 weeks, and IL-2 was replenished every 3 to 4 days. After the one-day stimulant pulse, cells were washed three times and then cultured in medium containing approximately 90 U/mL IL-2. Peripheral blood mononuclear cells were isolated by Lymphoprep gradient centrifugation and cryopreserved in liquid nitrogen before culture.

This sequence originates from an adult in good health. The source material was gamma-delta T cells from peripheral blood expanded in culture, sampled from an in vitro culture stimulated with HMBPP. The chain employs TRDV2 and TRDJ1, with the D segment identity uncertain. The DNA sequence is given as TGTGCCTGTGACCCCGCCGGGAGAGACACTGATAAACTCATCTTT. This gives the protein CACDPAGRDTDKLIF.